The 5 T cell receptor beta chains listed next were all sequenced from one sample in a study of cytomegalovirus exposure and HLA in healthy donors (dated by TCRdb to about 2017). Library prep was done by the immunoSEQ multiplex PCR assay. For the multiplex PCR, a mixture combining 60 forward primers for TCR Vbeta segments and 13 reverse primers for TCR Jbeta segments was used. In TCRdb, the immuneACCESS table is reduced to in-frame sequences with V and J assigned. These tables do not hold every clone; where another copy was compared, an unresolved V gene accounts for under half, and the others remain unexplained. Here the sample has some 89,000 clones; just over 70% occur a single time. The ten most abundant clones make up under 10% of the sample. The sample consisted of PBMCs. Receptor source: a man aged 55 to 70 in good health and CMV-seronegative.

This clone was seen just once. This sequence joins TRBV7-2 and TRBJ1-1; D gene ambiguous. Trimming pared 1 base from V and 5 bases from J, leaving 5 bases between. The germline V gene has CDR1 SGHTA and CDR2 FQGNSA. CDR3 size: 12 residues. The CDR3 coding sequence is TGTGCCAGCAGCTTAGATCGGACTGAAGCTTTCTTT. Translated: CASSLDRTEAFF.

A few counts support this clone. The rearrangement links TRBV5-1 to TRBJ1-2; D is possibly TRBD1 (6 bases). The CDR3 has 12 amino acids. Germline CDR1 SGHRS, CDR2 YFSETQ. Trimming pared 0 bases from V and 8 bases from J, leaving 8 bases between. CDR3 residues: CASSLEGEGYTF. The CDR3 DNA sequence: TGCGCCAGCAGCTTGGAGGGGGAAGGCTACACCTTC.

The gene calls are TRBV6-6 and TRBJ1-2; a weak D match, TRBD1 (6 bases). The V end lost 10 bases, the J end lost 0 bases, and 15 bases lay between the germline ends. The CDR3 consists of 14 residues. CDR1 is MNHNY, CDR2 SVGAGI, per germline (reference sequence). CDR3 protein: CATRAQGANYGYTF. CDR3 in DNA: TGTGCCACCCGGGCACAGGGAGCTAACTATGGCTACACCTTC.

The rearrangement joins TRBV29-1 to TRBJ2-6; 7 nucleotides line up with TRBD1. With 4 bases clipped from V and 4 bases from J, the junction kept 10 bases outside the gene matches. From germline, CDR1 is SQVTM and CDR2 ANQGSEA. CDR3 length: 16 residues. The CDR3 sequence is CSVVNRGLAGANVLTF. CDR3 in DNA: TGCAGCGTTGTTAACAGGGGTTTGGCCGGGGCCAACGTCCTGACTTTC.

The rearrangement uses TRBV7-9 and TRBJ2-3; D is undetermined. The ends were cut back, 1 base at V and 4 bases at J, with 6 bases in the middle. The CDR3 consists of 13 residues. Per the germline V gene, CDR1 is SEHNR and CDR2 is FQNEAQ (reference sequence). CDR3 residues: CASSLDEADTQYF. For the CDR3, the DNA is TGTGCCAGCAGCTTAGACGAGGCAGATACGCAGTATTTT.